This T cell receptor (beta chain) was identified during a study of CD8 T cells in ankylosing spondylitis. Study results and limitations: Clones tied to disease were said to be significantly enriched in matched ankylosing spondylitis synovial fluid. Certain motif variants had earlier appeared in reactive arthritis synovial fluid and blood.

Scientists made TCR beta libraries using quantitative 5'-RACE with molecular barcodes. MiXCR was run by TCRdb on the 5' RACE reads, yielding one entry per CDR3 protein. The sample consists of hundreds of thousands of distinct CDR3 sequences, approximately 9% of them appearing once. The CDR3 loop spans 13 amino acids. Germline CDR1 and CDR2: LNHDA and SQIVND (reference sequence). The ends were cut back, 3 bases at V and 1 base at J, with 6 bases in the middle. There are many counts of this clonotype. Its antigen is not known. Source material: blood, either unsorted or a sorted T cell fraction (not recorded which). The sequence came from a male donor with ankylosing spondylitis or in good health (not recorded which). The chain joins TRBV19 to TRBJ1-1; perhaps TRBD1 as D (5 bases). CDR3: CASSIQGNTEAFF. In DNA, the CDR3 is TGTGCCAGTAGTATTCAGGGGAACACTGAAGCTTTCTTT. The entire variable domain, with the rest obtained from reference TRBV19 and TRBJ1-1, is as follows: DGGITQSPKYLFRKEGQNVTLSCEQNLNHDAMYWYRQDPGQGLRLIYYSQIVNDFQKGDIAEGYSVSREKKESFPLTVTSAQKNPTAFYLCASSIQGNTEAFFGQGTRLTVV.